This TCR beta chain was recovered during a study of shared clonotypes between healthy human individuals. V trimming: 1 base; J trimming: 2 bases; junction bases outside the gene matches: 4. The CDR3 is 15 residues long. The germline gives CDR1 SGHNT, CDR2 YYREEE (reference sequence). Clones were sequenced by immunoSEQ multiplex PCR, and TCRdb holds only the in-frame ones, with some missing. The top ten hold 0.3% to 0.4% of the sample, which has 2.3 million or so clones, just over 90% seen once. This TCR derives from a man younger than 30 in good health. Some clones in this sample may be carry-over from other donors' samples. The V gene is TRBV5-4, the J gene TRBJ2-7, with TRBD2 identical over 9 bases. Material: naive CD4+ T cells from PBMCs. Subset denoted: CD45RA+ positively selected. CDR3 nucleotide sequence: TGTGCCAGCAGCTTGTCAAGCGGGGGGACCTACGAGCAGTACTTC. Translation gives CASSLSSGGTYEQYF.